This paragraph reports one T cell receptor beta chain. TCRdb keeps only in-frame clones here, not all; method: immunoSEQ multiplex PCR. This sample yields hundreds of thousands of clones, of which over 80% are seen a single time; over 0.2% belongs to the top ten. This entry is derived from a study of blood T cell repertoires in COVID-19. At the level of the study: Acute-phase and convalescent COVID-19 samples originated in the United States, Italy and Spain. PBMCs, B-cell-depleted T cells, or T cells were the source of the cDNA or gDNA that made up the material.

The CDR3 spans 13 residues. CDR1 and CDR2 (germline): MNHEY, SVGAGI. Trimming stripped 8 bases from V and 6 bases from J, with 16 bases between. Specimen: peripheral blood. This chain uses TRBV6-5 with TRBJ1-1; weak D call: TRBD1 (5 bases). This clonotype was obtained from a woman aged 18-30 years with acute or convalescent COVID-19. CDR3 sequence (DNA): TGTGCCAGCGGCAGGGCTCTTTTGGCTGAAGCTTTCTTT. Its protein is CASGRALLAEAFF.